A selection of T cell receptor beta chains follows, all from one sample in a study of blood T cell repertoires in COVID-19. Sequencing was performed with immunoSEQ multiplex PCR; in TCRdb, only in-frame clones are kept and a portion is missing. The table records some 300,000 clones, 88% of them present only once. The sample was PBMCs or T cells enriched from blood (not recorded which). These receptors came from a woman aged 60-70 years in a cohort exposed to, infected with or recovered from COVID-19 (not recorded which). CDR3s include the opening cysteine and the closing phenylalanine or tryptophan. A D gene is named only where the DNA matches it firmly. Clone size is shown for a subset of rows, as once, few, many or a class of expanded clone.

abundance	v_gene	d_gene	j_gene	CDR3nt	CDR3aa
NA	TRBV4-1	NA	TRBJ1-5	TGCGCCAGCAGCCAAGATGCTTGGGGCACCGGCCCCAATCAGCCCCAGCATTTT	CASSQDAWGTGPNQPQHF
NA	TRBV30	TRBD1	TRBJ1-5	TGTGCCTGGGCTACCGGGACAGGGAAAACTCAGCCCCAGCATTTT	CAWATGTGKTQPQHF
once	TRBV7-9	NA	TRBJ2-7	TGTGCCAGCAGCTTGGGCAGCACACCCTACGAGCAGTACTTC	CASSLGSTPYEQYF
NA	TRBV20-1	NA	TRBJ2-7	TGCAGTGCTAGTTTTGGGGAAGGAGGCTCCTACGAGCAGTACTTC	CSASFGEGGSYEQYF
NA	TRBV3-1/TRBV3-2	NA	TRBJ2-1	TGTGCCAGCAGCCAAGATCCGGAGGGCCGGGGCAATGAGCAGTTCTTC	CASSQDPEGRGNEQFF
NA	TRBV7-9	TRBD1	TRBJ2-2	TGTGCCAGCAGCTTACCGACAGGGTGGGATAACACCGGGGAGCTGTTTTTT	CASSLPTGWDNTGELFF
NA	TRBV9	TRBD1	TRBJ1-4	TGTGCCAGCAGCCCTCAGGGGGGACCTCCTAATGAAAAACTGTTTTTT	CASSPQGGPPNEKLFF
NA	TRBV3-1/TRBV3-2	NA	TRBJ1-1	TGTGCCAGCAGCCAAGCCCATGAAGCTTTCTTT	CASSQAHEAFF
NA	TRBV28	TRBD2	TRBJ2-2	TGTGCCAGCAGTCCGTGGACTAGCGGGAGGGTGGCGAACACCGGGGAGCTGTTTTTT	CASSPWTSGRVANTGELFF
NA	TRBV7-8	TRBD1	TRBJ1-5	TGTGCCAGCAGCTGGGGACAGAATCAGCCCCAGCATTTT	CASSWGQNQPQHF
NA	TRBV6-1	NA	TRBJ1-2	TGTGCCAGCAGTGAAGCGCTCAGAGGTCCGAACTATGGCTACACCTTC	CASSEALRGPNYGYTF
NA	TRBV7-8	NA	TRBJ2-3	TGTGCCAGCAGCACCCGGACGGGGAGCACAGATACGCAGTATTTT	CASSTRTGSTDTQYF
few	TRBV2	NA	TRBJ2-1	TGTGCCAGCAGTGAATTTGGCCTCTACAATGAGCAGTTCTTC	CASSEFGLYNEQFF
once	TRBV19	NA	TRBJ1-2	TGTGCCAGTACTCGCCAAAGCGAGCCGGGGAGCTATGGCTACACCTTC	CASTRQSEPGSYGYTF
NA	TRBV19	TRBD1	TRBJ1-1	TGTGCCAGTAGTGGACAGGAACCCAACACTGAAGCTTTCTTT	CASSGQEPNTEAFF
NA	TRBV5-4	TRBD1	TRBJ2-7	TGTGCCAGCAGCTCCCGGGGACAGACCTCCTACGAGCAGTACTTC	CASSSRGQTSYEQYF
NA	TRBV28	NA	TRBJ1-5	TGTGCCAGCACCGTCGGGGGGGCTGGCAATCAGCCCCAGCATTTT	CASTVGGAGNQPQHF
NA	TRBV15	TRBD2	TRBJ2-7	TGTGCCACCAAGGAGGGAAGCGGGAGTTTCTACGAGCAGTACTTC	CATKEGSGSFYEQYF
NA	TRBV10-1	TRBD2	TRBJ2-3	TGCGCCAGCAGCCAGATAGCGGGAAGCACAGATACGCAGTATTTT	CASSQIAGSTDTQYF
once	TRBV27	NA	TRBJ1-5	TGTGCCAGCAGTTTAATGGCCAGCAATCAGCCCCAGCATTTT	CASSLMASNQPQHF
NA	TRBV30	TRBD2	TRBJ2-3	TGTGCCCGGACTAGCGGTTACACAGATACGCAGTATTTT	CARTSGYTDTQYF
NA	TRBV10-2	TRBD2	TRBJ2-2	TGCGCCAGCAGTCGAACTAGCGGGAGCTTTACCGGGGAGCTGTTTTTT	CASSRTSGSFTGELFF
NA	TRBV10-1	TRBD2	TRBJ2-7	TGCGCCAGCAGTGAGGGTGGAGTAGCGGGGTACGAGCAGTACTTC	CASSEGGVAGYEQYF
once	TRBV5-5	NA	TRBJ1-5	TGTGCCAGCAGCTTAAAGGACAGAGGGCCCCAGCATTTT	CASSLKDRGPQHF
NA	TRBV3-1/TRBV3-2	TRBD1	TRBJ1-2	TGTGCCAGCAGCCGAGGGGACAGGGCGGGAGGCTACACCTTC	CASSRGDRAGGYTF
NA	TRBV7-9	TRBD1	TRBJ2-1	TGTGCCAGCAGCGATGGACAGGGAGTTTACAATGAGCAGTTCTTC	CASSDGQGVYNEQFF
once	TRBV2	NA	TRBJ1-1	TGTGCCAGCAGAAAAGAAACAGGGTTCCGCCGCCATGAAGCTTTCTTT	CASRKETGFRRHEAFF
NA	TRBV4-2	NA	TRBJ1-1	TGTGCCAGCAGCCCCGAGGGGGAGCTGGGCACTGAAGCTTTCTTT	CASSPEGELGTEAFF
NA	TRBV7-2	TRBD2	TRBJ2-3	TGTGCCAGCAGCTACCGACTAGCGGGAGGCACAGATACGCAGTATTTT	CASSYRLAGGTDTQYF
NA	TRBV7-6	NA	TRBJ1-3	TGTGCCAGCAGTCCAAGTGCGTGGTCTGCTGGAAACACCATATATTTT	CASSPSAWSAGNTIYF
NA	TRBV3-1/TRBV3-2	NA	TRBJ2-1	TGTGCCAGCAGCCAAGTTCGGGTCGTCTACAATGAGCAGTTCTTC	CASSQVRVVYNEQFF
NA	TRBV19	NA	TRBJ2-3	TGTGCCAGTAGTGCACAGGGTGGGTTTGCAGATACGCAGTATTTT	CASSAQGGFADTQYF
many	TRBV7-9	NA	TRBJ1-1	TGTGCCAGCAGCTTTACCCGGTTGGAAGCTTTCTTT	CASSFTRLEAFF
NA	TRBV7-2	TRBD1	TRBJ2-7	TGTGCCAGCAGCAAGACAGGGGGACAGGACGAGCAGTACTTC	CASSKTGGQDEQYF
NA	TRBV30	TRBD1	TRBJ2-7	TGTGCCTGGAGTGTAGGTGCGGGACAGGGAATACTGTACTTC	CAWSVGAGQGILYF
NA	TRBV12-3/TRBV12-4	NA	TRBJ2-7	TGTGCCAGCAGTTTAACTGCATTAAGCGAGCAGTACTTC	CASSLTALSEQYF
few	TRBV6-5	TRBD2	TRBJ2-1	TGTGCCAGCAGTTACCGCCCTAGCGGGAGTACGAATGAGCAGTTCTTC	CASSYRPSGSTNEQFF
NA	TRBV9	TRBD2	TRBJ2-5	TGTGCCAGCAGCGTGGCTAGCGGGAGAGAGACCCAGTACTTC	CASSVASGRETQYF
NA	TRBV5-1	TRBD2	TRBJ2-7	TGCGCCAGCAGCGGGTGGGCCGGGACTAGTTCCGAGCAGTACTTC	CASSGWAGTSSEQYF
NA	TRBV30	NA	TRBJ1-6	TGTGCCCACTCGGGAGCCGGGGGCTCCTATAATTCACCCCTCCACTTT	CAHSGAGGSYNSPLHF
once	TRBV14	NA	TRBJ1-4	TGTGCCAGCAGCCAAGAGCAGGGGCTGGGAGAAAAACTGTTTTTT	CASSQEQGLGEKLFF
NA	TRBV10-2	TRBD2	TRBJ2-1	TGCGCCAGCAGACTAGCGGGCTACAATGAGCAGTTCTTC	CASRLAGYNEQFF
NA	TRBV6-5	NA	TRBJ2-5	TGTGCCAGCAGTTCCTCCCAAACGGGAAGGGGGGAGACCCAGTACTTC	CASSSSQTGRGETQYF
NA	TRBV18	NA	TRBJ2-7	TGTGCCAGCTCCAAAGGTGGGGGGGCATCCGTCCTCGAGCAGTACTTC	CASSKGGGASVLEQYF
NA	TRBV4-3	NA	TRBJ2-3	TGCGCCAGCAGCCAAGATCGGGGGGATACGCAGTATTTT	CASSQDRGDTQYF
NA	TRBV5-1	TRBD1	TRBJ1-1	TGCGCCAGCAGCAGGGACAGGGATCCGACTGAAGCTTTCTTT	CASSRDRDPTEAFF
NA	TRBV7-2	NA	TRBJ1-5	TGTGCCAGCAGCCCAGGGCAGGAACAGCCCCAGCATTTT	CASSPGQEQPQHF
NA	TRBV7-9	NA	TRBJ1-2	TGTGCCAGCAGCGCCCGGAGGAGTCTTTATGGCTACACCTTC	CASSARRSLYGYTF
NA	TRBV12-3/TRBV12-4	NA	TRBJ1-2	TGTGCCAGCAGCCCAGGGAGGGCCCATGGCTACACCTTC	CASSPGRAHGYTF
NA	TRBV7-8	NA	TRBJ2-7	TGTGCCAGCGCTAGAATCCACGAGCAGTACTTC	CASARIHEQYF
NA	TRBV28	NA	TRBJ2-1	TGTGCCAGCAGTTTGCAGATCCACAATGAGCAGTTCTTC	CASSLQIHNEQFF
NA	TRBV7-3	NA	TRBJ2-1	TGTGCCAGCAGCTTAAAAGCGGGCCCCAATGAGCAGTTCTTC	CASSLKAGPNEQFF
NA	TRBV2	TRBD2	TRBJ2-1	TGTGCCAGCAGACCCTTACCCGGACTAGACAATGAGCAGTTCTTC	CASRPLPGLDNEQFF
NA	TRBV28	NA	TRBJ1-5	TGTGCCAGCAGTTTAGATGGGGGCCGCAATCAGCCCCAGCATTTT	CASSLDGGRNQPQHF
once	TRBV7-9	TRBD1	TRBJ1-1	TGTGCCAGCACCCAGGGGGCTGGGAACACTGAAGCTTTCTTT	CASTQGAGNTEAFF
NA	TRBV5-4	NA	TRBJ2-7	TGTGCCAGCAGCTCCCCTCAGAAGTCCGAGCAGTACTTC	CASSSPQKSEQYF
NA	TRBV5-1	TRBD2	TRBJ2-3	TGCGCCAGCAGCCCGGGACTAGGTCACGCAGATACGCAGTATTTT	CASSPGLGHADTQYF
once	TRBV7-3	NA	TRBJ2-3	TGTGCCAGCAGCTCCGGCCGGGGGGCTGGCACAGATACGCAGTATTTT	CASSSGRGAGTDTQYF
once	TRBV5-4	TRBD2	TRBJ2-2	TGTGCCAGCAGCTTGGTCCGACAGGCGCCGGGACTAGCGGGAAGGGAGCTGTTTTTT	CASSLVRQAPGLAGRELFF